These 13 T cell receptor beta chains share one sample of origin, sequenced in a study of shared clonotypes between healthy human individuals. Clones were read by immunoSEQ multiplex PCR, and TCRdb kept only the in-frame ones, dropping some. The sample yields about 590,000 clones, about 95% seen once. Only CD45RO-negative cells positively selected for CCR7 counted as naive CD8 cells, so terminally differentiated effector memory CD45RA+ cells were excluded. The sequencing sample was made of naive CD8+ T cells sorted from blood. The source of these receptors is a woman aged 25 to 39 in good health.

The chain links TRBV19 to TRBJ1-2, with a possible D match to TRBD1 (5 bases). The CDR3 runs to 13 residues. Trimming shortened V by 5 bases and J by 0 bases, and 7 bases separated the two germline ends. The germline V gene encodes CDR1 LNHDA and CDR2 SQIVND (reference sequence). The CDR3 region is CASSGGANYGYTF. CDR3 sequence (DNA): TGTGCCAGTAGTGGGGGGGCTAACTATGGCTACACCTTC.

The chain links TRBV27 to TRBJ2-2; D possibly corresponds to TRBD2 (5 bases). CDR1 is MNHEY, CDR2 SMNVEV, per germline (reference sequence). V lost 0 bases to trimming and J lost 4 bases, with 9 bases between them. The CDR3 consists of 15 residues. The CDR3 DNA reads TGTGCCAGCAGTTTATCCGGAGGATTCACCGGGGAGCTGTTTTTT. This codes for CASSLSGGFTGELFF.

This rearrangement joins TRBV27 to TRBJ2-2, with D possibly being TRBD1 (5 bases). V gave up 6 bases and J gave up 6 bases, with 11 bases separating them. Germline V CDR1 and CDR2: MNHEY, SMNVEV (reference sequence). The CDR3 has 13 residues. In DNA, the CDR3 is TGTGCCAGCAGGCAGGGTCGCCCCGGGGAGCTGTTTTTT. Translating it yields CASRQGRPGELFF.

The gene calls are TRBV11-2 and TRBJ2-7; D may be TRBD1 (5 bases). This CDR3 spans 15 amino acids. V shed 2 bases and J shed 0 bases, with 11 bases lying between them. The germline gives CDR1 SGHAT, CDR2 FQNNGV. The CDR3 DNA sequence: TGTGCCAGCAGCTTATTGACACAGGACTCCTACGAGCAGTACTTC. Translated, it gives CASSLLTQDSYEQYF.

The CDR3 DNA reads TGTGCCAGCAGTTTTCTGGGGTCGTCGGGCCAGTACTTC. Translating it yields CASSFLGSSGQYF. The chain recombines TRBV27 with TRBJ2-5; D gene uncertain. The germline V gene has CDR1 MNHEY and CDR2 SMNVEV (reference sequence). The V and J ends lost 3 bases and 10 bases respectively, with 15 bases between them. The length of the CDR3 is 13 residues.

The chain couples TRBV29-1 to TRBJ2-5; D might be TRBD2 (5 bases). The V gene lost 0 bases and the J gene lost 7 bases, with 18 bases spanning the gap. Germline loops: CDR1 SQVTM, CDR2 ANQGSEA. The CDR3 is made up of 15 amino acids. The CDR3 DNA sequence: TGCAGCGTTGAAGAATCAGAGGAGGTGGTGGGGACCCAGTACTTC. Its protein product is CSVEESEEVVGTQYF.

A word on this clone: The sample contains more than one DNA sequence encoding this CDR3. The genes are TRBV2 and TRBJ1-1; D is ambiguous. The CDR3 has 12 amino acids. The V gene lost 7 bases and the J gene lost 1 base, with 7 bases spanning the gap. CDR1 and CDR2 (germline): SNHLY, FYNNEI. CDR3 residues: CASTRQNTEAFF. The DNA of the CDR3 is TGTGCCAGCACAAGGCAGAACACTGAAGCTTTCTTT.

This rearrangement joins TRBV15 to TRBJ2-1, with 8 bases that match TRBD2. CDR3 length: 15 amino acids. With 0 bases clipped from V and 7 bases from J, the junction kept 5 bases outside the gene matches. Looked up from germline, CDR1 is LNHNV and CDR2 is YYDKDF (reference sequence). The CDR3 spells CATSRDTSGSNEQFF. CDR3 coding DNA: TGTGCCACCAGCAGAGATACCAGCGGGAGTAATGAGCAGTTCTTC.

This chain joins TRBV7-9 and TRBJ2-3; either TRBD1 or TRBD2 may supply D (6 bases each). Germline lookup yields CDR1 SEHNR and CDR2 FQNEAQ (reference sequence). Trimming cost V 9 bases and J 6 bases, with 13 bases left between them. This CDR3 contains 12 residues. CDR3 protein: CASRGDLDTQYF. The CDR3 DNA reads as TGTGCCAGTAGGGGGGATCTTGATACGCAGTATTTT. Combining the CDR3 with reference TRBV7-9 and TRBJ2-3 gives the whole variable domain DTGVSQNPRHKITKRGQNVTFRCDPISEHNRLYWYRQTLGQGPEFLTYFQNEAQLEKSRLLSDRFSAERPKGSFSTLEIQRTEQGDSAMYLCASRGDLDTQYFGPGTRLTVL.

The genes are TRBV7-9 and TRBJ1-2; 7 nucleotides line up with TRBD1. J gave up 6 bases and V 1 base, and 11 bases lay outside the gene matches. Germline V gene lookup returns CDR1 SEHNR and CDR2 FQNEAQ (reference sequence). The CDR3 is 16 amino acids. The CDR3 region is CASSLGPGTVTNGYTF. The CDR3 bases are TGTGCCAGCAGCTTAGGGCCCGGGACAGTAACAAATGGCTACACCTTC. Full variable domain (remainder filled in from reference TRBV7-9 and TRBJ1-2): DTGVSQNPRHKITKRGQNVTFRCDPISEHNRLYWYRQTLGQGPEFLTYFQNEAQLEKSRLLSDRFSAERPKGSFSTLEIQRTEQGDSAMYLCASSLGPGTVTNGYTFGSGTRLTVV.

CDR3 protein: CASSLQGAGEQPQHF. The CDR3 DNA sequence: TGTGCCAGCAGCTTACAGGGGGCGGGTGAACAGCCCCAGCATTTT. The chain carries TRBV5-4 and TRBJ1-5, with TRBD1 matching 9 bases. The CDR3 sequence is 15 residues long. CDR1 SGHNT and CDR2 YYREEE come from the germline V gene (reference sequence). V shed 2 bases, J shed 7 bases, and the junction held 7 bases outside the gene matches.

The rearrangement links TRBV13 to TRBJ2-7; 7 bases map to TRBD1. This CDR3 has 16 residues. The V segment lost 4 bases and the J segment 7 bases; nucleotides outside the gene matches: 16. Germline assignment: CDR1 PRHDT and CDR2 FYEKMQ (reference sequence). The chain's CDR3 is CASSSPTGERSGEQYF. DNA for the CDR3: TGTGCCAGCAGCTCTCCAACAGGGGAACGATCTGGGGAGCAGTACTTC.

The chain combines TRBV7-3 with TRBJ1-6, with D possibly being TRBD1 (5 bases). The CDR3 length is 14 residues. Deletions cut 5 bases from V and 7 bases from J, with 12 bases between. CDR1 SGHTA and CDR2 FQGTGA come from the germline V gene. The CDR3 protein is CASSQDGGNSPLHF. The CDR3 DNA follows: TGTGCCAGCAGCCAGGACGGGGGGAATTCACCCCTCCACTTT.